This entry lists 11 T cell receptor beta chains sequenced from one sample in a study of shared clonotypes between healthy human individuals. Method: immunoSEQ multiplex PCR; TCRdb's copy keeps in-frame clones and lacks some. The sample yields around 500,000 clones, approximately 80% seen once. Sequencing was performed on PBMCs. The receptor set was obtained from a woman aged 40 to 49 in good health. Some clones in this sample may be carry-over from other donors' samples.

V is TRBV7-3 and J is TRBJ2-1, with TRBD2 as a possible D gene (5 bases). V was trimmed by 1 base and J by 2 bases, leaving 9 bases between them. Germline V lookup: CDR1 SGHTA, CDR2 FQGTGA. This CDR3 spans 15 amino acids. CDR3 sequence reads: CASSLREGPYNEQFF. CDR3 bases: TGTGCCAGCAGCTTAAGAGAGGGTCCCTACAATGAGCAGTTCTTC.

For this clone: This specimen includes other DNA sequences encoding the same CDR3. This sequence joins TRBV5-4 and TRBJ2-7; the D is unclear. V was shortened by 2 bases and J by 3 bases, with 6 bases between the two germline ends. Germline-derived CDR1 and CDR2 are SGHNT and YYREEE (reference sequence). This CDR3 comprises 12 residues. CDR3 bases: TGTGCCAGCAGCTTTGGGGTCTACGAGCAGTACTTC. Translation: CASSFGVYEQYF.

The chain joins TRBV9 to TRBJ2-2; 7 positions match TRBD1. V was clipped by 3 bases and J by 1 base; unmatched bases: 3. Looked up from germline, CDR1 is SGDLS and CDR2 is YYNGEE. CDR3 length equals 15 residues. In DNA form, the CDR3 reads TGTGCCAGCAGCGCCGGGACAGAGAACACCGGGGAGCTGTTTTTT. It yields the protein CASSAGTENTGELFF.

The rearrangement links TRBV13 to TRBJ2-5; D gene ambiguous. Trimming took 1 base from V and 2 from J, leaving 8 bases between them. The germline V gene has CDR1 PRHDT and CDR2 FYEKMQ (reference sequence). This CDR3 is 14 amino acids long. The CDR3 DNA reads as TGTGCCAGCAGCTTAGTTTCAGGTCAAGAGACCCAGTACTTC. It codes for CASSLVSGQETQYF.

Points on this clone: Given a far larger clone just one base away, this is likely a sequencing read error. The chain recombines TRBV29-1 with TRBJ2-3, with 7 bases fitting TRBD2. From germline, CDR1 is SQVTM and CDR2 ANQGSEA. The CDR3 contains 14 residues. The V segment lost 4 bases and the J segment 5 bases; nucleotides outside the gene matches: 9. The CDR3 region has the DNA TGCAGCGTTGGATCTGCGGGACTACAAGATACGCAGTATTTT. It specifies CSVGSAGLQDTQYF.

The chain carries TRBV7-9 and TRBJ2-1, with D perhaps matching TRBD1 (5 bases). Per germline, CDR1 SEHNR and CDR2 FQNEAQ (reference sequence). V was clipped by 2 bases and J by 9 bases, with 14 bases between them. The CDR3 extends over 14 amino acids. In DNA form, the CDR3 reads TGTGCCAGCAGCTTATTAGGGGCCATTGGTGAGCAGTTCTTC. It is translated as CASSLLGAIGEQFF.

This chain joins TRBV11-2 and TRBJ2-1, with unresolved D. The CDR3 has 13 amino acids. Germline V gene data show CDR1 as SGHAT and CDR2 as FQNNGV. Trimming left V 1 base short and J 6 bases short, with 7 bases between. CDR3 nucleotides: TGTGCCAGCAGCTTAGGTCCCTTCAATGAGCAGTTCTTC. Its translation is CASSLGPFNEQFF.

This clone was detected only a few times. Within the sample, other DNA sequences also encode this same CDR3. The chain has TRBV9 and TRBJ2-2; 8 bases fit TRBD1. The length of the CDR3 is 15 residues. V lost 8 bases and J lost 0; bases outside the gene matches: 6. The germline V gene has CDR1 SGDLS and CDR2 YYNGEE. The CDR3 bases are TGTGCCAGTTCCCAGACAGGGGCGAACACCGGGGAGCTGTTTTTT. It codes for CASSQTGANTGELFF. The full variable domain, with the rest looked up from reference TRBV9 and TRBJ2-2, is DSGVTQTPKHLITATGQRVTLRCSPRSGDLSVYWYQQSLDQGLQFLIQYYNGEERAKGNILERFSAQQFPDLHSELNLSSLELGDSALYFCASSQTGANTGELFFGEGSRLTVL.

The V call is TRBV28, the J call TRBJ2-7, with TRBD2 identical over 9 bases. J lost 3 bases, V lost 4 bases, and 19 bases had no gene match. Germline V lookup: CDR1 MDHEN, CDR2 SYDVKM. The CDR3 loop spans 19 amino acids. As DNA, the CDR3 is TGTGCCAGCAGTTCACTAGCGGGTGGAAGGTCTTTCGAGAGCTACGAGCAGTACTTC. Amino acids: CASSSLAGGRSFESYEQYF.

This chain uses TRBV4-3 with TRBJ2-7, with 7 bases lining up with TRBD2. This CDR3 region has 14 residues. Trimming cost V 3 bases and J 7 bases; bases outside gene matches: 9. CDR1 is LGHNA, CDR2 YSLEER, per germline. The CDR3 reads CASSQGGAGEEQYF. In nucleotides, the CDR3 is TGCGCCAGCAGCCAGGGAGGGGCGGGGGAAGAGCAGTACTTC.

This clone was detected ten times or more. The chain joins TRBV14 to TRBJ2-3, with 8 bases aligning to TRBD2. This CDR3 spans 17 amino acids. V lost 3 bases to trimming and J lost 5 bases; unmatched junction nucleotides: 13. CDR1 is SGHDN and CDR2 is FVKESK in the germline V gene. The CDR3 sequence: CASSHRPTSGRGDTQYF. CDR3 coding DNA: TGTGCCAGCAGCCACCGCCCTACCAGCGGGAGAGGAGATACGCAGTATTTT.